The 28 T cell receptor beta chains presented below share a single source sample, sequenced in a study of blood T cell repertoires in COVID-19. TCRdb keeps only in-frame clones here, not all; method: immunoSEQ multiplex PCR. This sample has roughly 97,000 clones, with around 87% found just once. Sequenced: peripheral blood. The receptors were gathered from a human donor in a cohort sampled during active COVID-19.

The V gene is TRBV5-1, the J gene TRBJ2-3; TRBD2 agrees at 9 bases. The CDR3 is 14 residues long. J gave up 7 bases and V 4 bases, and 7 bases lay outside the gene matches. Germline-derived CDR1 and CDR2 are SGHRS and YFSETQ. CDR3 DNA: TGCGCCAGCAGCAACGGGACTAGCCGAAATACGCAGTATTTT. Its protein product is CASSNGTSRNTQYF.

The rearrangement links TRBV5-1 to TRBJ1-5; no reliable D call. V was trimmed by 0 bases and J by 2 bases, leaving 6 bases between them. Germline CDR1 is SGHRS and CDR2 is YFSETQ. The CDR3 extends over 14 amino acids. CDR3 residues: CASSLGLGNQPQHF. The CDR3 coding sequence is TGCGCCAGCAGCTTGGGTCTCGGCAATCAGCCCCAGCATTTT.

The rearrangement joins TRBV7-3 to TRBJ2-3, with D uncertain. In germline, CDR1 is SGHTA, CDR2 FQGTGA. The CDR3 spans 17 residues. Trimming pared 5 bases from V and 0 bases from J, leaving 18 bases between. For the CDR3, the DNA is TGTGCCAGCAGCCCCTGGGTGGTTGCGGCTAGCACAGATACGCAGTATTTT. Translated, it gives CASSPWVVAASTDTQYF.

This chain uses TRBV2 with TRBJ1-1; 7 nucleotides align to TRBD1. The CDR3 loop spans 13 amino acids. CDR1 and CDR2 from the germline V gene are SNHLY and FYNNEI. Germline trimming cut 6 bases from V and 5 bases from J; bases unmatched to any gene: 6. Here the CDR3 DNA reads TGTGCCAGCAGGGGGACAGTTGGGACTGAAGCTTTCTTT. Protein product: CASRGTVGTEAFF.

This clone has just a few counts. The genes are TRBV7-8 and TRBJ1-2; 8 bases match TRBD1. CDR3 size: 15 residues. Germline CDR1 and CDR2: SGHVS and FQNEAQ. V was clipped by 5 bases and J by 14 bases; unmatched bases: 19. CDR3 bases: TGTGCCAGCAGCCAAGGAGGAGGACAGGGTGGCTCGGGGACCTTC. This gives the protein CASSQGGGQGGSGTF.

The rearrangement joins TRBV7-3 to TRBJ2-7, with a weak D call TRBD1 (6 bases). CDR1 and CDR2 (germline): SGHTA, FQGTGA. This CDR3 comprises 15 residues. The V and J ends lost 2 bases and 3 bases respectively, with 14 bases between them. The CDR3 region is CASSLSGTNDYEQYF. In DNA form, the CDR3 reads TGTGCCAGCAGCTTATCCGGGACAAACGACTACGAGCAGTACTTC.

CDR3 region: CASSFGIGNTIYF. CDR3 bases: TGTGCCAGCAGCTTCGGTATTGGAAACACCATATATTTT. The chain joins TRBV11-2 to TRBJ1-3; D uncertain. Germline CDR1 is SGHAT and CDR2 is FQNNGV. Trimming shortened V by 3 bases and J by 3 bases, and 6 bases separated the two germline ends. This CDR3 has 13 amino acids.

This clone was picked up a small number of times. The chain is built from TRBV27 and TRBJ2-1, with 9 bases lining up with TRBD2. The length of the CDR3 is 15 residues. Germline V lookup: CDR1 MNHEY, CDR2 SMNVEV (reference sequence). V was pared by 6 bases and J by 3 bases, with 6 bases of the junction left unmatched. The CDR3: CASRTRAGGYNEQFF. Here the CDR3 DNA reads TGTGCCAGCAGAACACGAGCGGGAGGCTACAATGAGCAGTTCTTC.

The rearrangement links TRBV19 to TRBJ1-2, with TRBD1 as a possible D gene (6 bases). V lost 3 bases and J 2 bases, leaving 19 bases between the germline ends. From germline, CDR1 is LNHDA and CDR2 SQIVND (reference sequence). CDR3 length equals 17 residues. The CDR3 sequence: CASSIDSWQGKNYGYTF. CDR3 nucleotides: TGTGCCAGTAGTATCGATTCGTGGCAGGGGAAGAACTATGGCTACACCTTC.

This chain connects TRBV9 to TRBJ2-5; D is perhaps TRBD2 (5 bases). Germline CDR1 is SGDLS and CDR2 is YYNGEE. V gave up 3 bases and J gave up 10 bases, with 13 bases separating them. This CDR3 region has 12 residues. DNA of the CDR3: TGTGCCAGCAGCGATATACTAGGAATCCAGTACTTC. This gives the protein CASSDILGIQYF.

CDR3 amino acids: CASSYGTGVGYTF. The CDR3 DNA is TGTGCCAGCAGTTACGGAACAGGGGTAGGCTACACCTTC. J is TRBJ1-2 and V is TRBV6-5; 7 bases match TRBD1. The V segment lost 2 bases and the J segment 8 bases; nucleotides outside the gene matches: 5. CDR3 length: 13 residues. Per the germline V gene, CDR1 is MNHEY and CDR2 is SVGAGI.

This clone was observed once. The chain carries TRBV5-1 and TRBJ2-7; 7 nucleotides match TRBD1. The CDR3 has 15 residues. The trim removed 0 bases at V and 7 bases at J, leaving 10 bases unmatched. Germline V gives CDR1 SGHRS, CDR2 YFSETQ. CDR3 region: CASSLDQGVSTEQYF. The CDR3 DNA reads TGCGCCAGCAGCTTGGACCAGGGGGTTTCTACGGAGCAGTACTTC.

V is TRBV6-6 and J is TRBJ1-2, with TRBD1 matching 10 bases. The germline CDR1 and CDR2 sequences are MNHNY and SVGAGI (reference sequence). This CDR3 has 18 amino acids. Losses at the gene ends were 5 bases for V and 6 bases for J; bases not matched to a gene: 18. The CDR3 reads CASSLSVGVPGQGNGYTF. The CDR3 region has the DNA TGTGCCAGCAGTCTATCCGTGGGGGTACCGGGACAGGGGAATGGCTACACCTTC.

CDR3 in amino acids: CASSLLYAAGGPTDTQYF. CDR3 bases: TGTGCCAGCAGTTTATTATACGCAGCGGGAGGACCCACAGATACGCAGTATTTT. This chain links TRBV27 with TRBJ2-3, with 9 bases lining up with TRBD2. The CDR3 length is 18 residues. Trimming took 1 base from V and 2 from J; bases not matched to a gene: 10. Germline lookup yields CDR1 MNHEY and CDR2 SMNVEV (reference sequence).

The gene calls are TRBV4-1 and TRBJ1-6, with 9 bases that match TRBD1. CDR1 MGHRA and CDR2 YSYEKL come from the germline V gene. CDR3 length equals 16 residues. V shed 2 bases, J shed 10 bases, and the junction held 9 bases outside the gene matches. The DNA for the CDR3 is TGCGCCAGCAGCCAAAACCGGGACAGGGACGACTCACCCCTCCACTTT. It specifies CASSQNRDRDDSPLHF.

The genes are TRBV29-1 and TRBJ1-5; 9 nucleotides match TRBD1. V lost 6 bases, J lost 3 bases, and 3 bases stayed unmatched. Germline assignment: CDR1 SQVTM and CDR2 ANQGSEA. The length of the CDR3 is 13 residues. The chain's CDR3 is CSVGDRANQPQHF. CDR3 coding DNA: TGCAGCGTGGGGGACAGGGCCAATCAGCCCCAGCATTTT.

The CDR3 loop reads CASSPQGSGDQPQHF. CDR3 bases: TGTGCCAGCAGTCCCCAGGGGAGCGGGGATCAGCCCCAGCATTTT. The rearrangement links TRBV3-1 (or the pseudogene TRBV3-2) to TRBJ1-5; D may be TRBD1 (6 bases). The germline V gene encodes CDR1 LGHDT and CDR2 YNNKEL (reference sequence). CDR3 length: 15 residues. The V end lost 6 bases, the J end lost 5 bases, and 17 bases lay between the germline ends.

This chain connects TRBV28 to TRBJ2-7; tentative D call: TRBD2 (6 bases). V was shortened by 1 base and J by 4 bases, with 14 bases between the two germline ends. Germline V gives CDR1 MDHEN, CDR2 SYDVKM. This CDR3 is 15 amino acids long. For the CDR3, the DNA is TGTGCCAGCAGTTTATCACTAGCTTCCCAATACGAGCAGTACTTC. As protein: CASSLSLASQYEQYF.

This clone was found a few times. The V and J genes are TRBV7-9 and TRBJ1-5; 7 bases are shared with TRBD1. CDR1 is SEHNR and CDR2 is FQNEAQ in the germline V gene (reference sequence). The ends lost 3 bases at V and 6 bases at J; junction bases unmatched: 5. CDR3 size: 14 residues. CDR3 nucleotides: TGTGCCAGCAGCTTTACAGGGGTAGGTCAGCCCCAGCATTTT. The encoded protein is CASSFTGVGQPQHF.

CDR3 protein: CSAPRRVGSGYTF. In DNA, the CDR3 is TGCAGCGCCCCCCGGCGTGTAGGGAGTGGCTACACCTTC. The chain joins TRBV29-1 to TRBJ1-2; D remains ambiguous. Germline V gene lookup returns CDR1 SQVTM and CDR2 ANQGSEA. V lost 7 bases and J 7 bases, leaving 19 bases between the germline ends. The CDR3 length is 13 residues.

This chain links TRBV11-2 with TRBJ1-4; 7 bases line up with TRBD1. Trimming at V came to 1 base and at J to 10 bases, leaving 12 bases not matched to a gene. From germline, CDR1 is SGHAT and CDR2 FQNNGV. The CDR3 is made up of 16 amino acids. The CDR3 DNA reads as TGTGCCAGCAGCTTAGTGGTGGGACGACAGGGCGCAAAACTGTTTTTT. Protein product: CASSLVVGRQGAKLFF.

This chain uses TRBV6-1 with TRBJ2-3, with 10 nucleotides matching TRBD2. V was clipped by 0 bases and J by 4 bases; unmatched bases: 4. Germline V gene lookup returns CDR1 MNHNS and CDR2 SASEGT. The CDR3 consists of 16 residues. CDR3 DNA: TGTGCCAGCAGTGAAGCACCCGGGACTAGCGCAGATACGCAGTATTTT. This encodes CASSEAPGTSADTQYF.

CDR3 in amino acids: CASSPRDTTYYEQYF. CDR3 DNA sequence: TGCGCCAGCAGCCCCCGGGACACTACCTACTACGAGCAGTACTTC. The rearrangement uses TRBV5-1 and TRBJ2-7, with D tentatively TRBD1 (6 bases). The V end was cut by 4 bases, the J end by 3 bases, with 17 bases between. CDR3 length: 15 residues. CDR1 is SGHRS, CDR2 YFSETQ, per germline.

This chain links TRBV19 with TRBJ2-1; D remains ambiguous. The germline V gene encodes CDR1 LNHDA and CDR2 SQIVND (reference sequence). V was clipped by 4 bases and J by 8 bases, with 18 bases between them. CDR3 length: 15 amino acids. DNA for the CDR3: TGTGCCAGTAGTAAGATGGCGGCAAAAAGTGATGAGCAGTTCTTC. The encoded protein is CASSKMAAKSDEQFF.

The chain links TRBV9 to TRBJ1-3, with a possible D match to TRBD1 (5 bases). CDR3 size: 17 residues. The ends were cut back, 4 bases at V and 4 bases at J, with 21 bases in the middle. CDR1 is SGDLS and CDR2 is YYNGEE in the germline V gene. The CDR3 is CASSPSPWPGYGNTIYF. The DNA for the CDR3 is TGTGCCAGCAGCCCCAGCCCCTGGCCAGGGTACGGAAACACCATATATTTT.

This rearrangement joins TRBV7-8 to TRBJ1-5; a possible D gene is TRBD1 (5 bases). V dropped 4 bases and J dropped 3 bases, with 16 bases sitting between them. The V gene's germline CDR1 is SGHVS and CDR2 FQNEAQ. This CDR3 region has 16 residues. The CDR3 spells CASSSLVGGLNQPQHF. The CDR3 nucleotides are TGTGCCAGCAGCTCCCTAGTTGGGGGACTCAATCAGCCCCAGCATTTT.

This rearrangement joins TRBV6-5 to TRBJ2-7, with D tentatively TRBD2 (6 bases). V gave up 2 bases and J gave up 2 bases, with 10 bases separating them. The CDR3 length is 14 residues. Germline assignment: CDR1 MNHEY and CDR2 SVGAGI. CDR3 region: CASSYRGTTYEQYF. In DNA, the CDR3 is TGTGCCAGCAGTTACCGCGGGACCACCTACGAGCAGTACTTC.

This clone is a singleton in its sample. This chain joins TRBV14 and TRBJ2-7; 13 nucleotides align to TRBD2. V was pared by 0 bases and J by 3 bases, with 2 bases of the junction left unmatched. CDR3 length: 16 amino acids. Germline V gene data show CDR1 as SGHDN and CDR2 as FVKESK. The CDR3 region has the DNA TGTGCCAGCAGCCAAGAGGGACTAGCGGGATTCTACGAGCAGTACTTC. Its translation is CASSQEGLAGFYEQYF.